This TCR beta chain originates from a study of blood T cell repertoires in COVID-19 (dated by TCRdb to 2020 to 2021). A note on the overall study: Samples covering the acute and convalescent phases of COVID-19 were provided by collaborators in the United States, Italy and Spain. A de-identified subject ID, COVID-19 status, age in years and sex were almost always included in the sample metadata. Subjects who had been exposed to COVID-19, were actively infected with it, or had recovered from it provided the deeply sampled blood TCRbeta repertoires that made up the dataset. The material from the prospective study consisted of cDNA or gDNA derived from T cells, B-cell-depleted T cells, or PBMCs. Where available, HLA class I and class II types were obtained from metadata supplied by the sample provider rather than from assay-based typing. The repertoires were made available in a free public database intended to serve as a resource for research on the immune response to SARS-CoV-2. Samples were obtained from the ongoing ImmuneRACE study (first 160 participants) and from about 1,300 subjects provided by 6 global collaborators.

About this clone: Its antigen specificity is not known. Base qualities are missing; no much larger clone stands one base away.

General conclusions and limits of the study: Clinical and demographic metadata were provided uncurated, with the amount varying by source and participant.

Another Seattle source contributed samples from volunteer blood donors who had recovered from COVID-19. Whole blood was collected in K2EDTA tubes by collaborating institutions according to the institutions' own protocols. For TCRbeta analysis, collaborators shipped samples in one of three forms: frozen whole blood, isolated PBMCs, or DNA extracted from either of those sample types. TCRbeta CDR3 regions were amplified from genomic DNA by means of the immunoSEQ Assay, a bias-controlled multiplex PCR. For the original study's pipeline: Within the assay, amplification of reference gene primers was used to estimate how many nucleated cells each sample contained. To quantify the absolute abundance of each unique TCRbeta CDR3 rearrangement, sequence reads were collapsed and filtered. For each sample, productive Simpson clonality was calculated as the square root of Simpson's diversity index over productive rearrangements. Imported from immuneACCESS, the table was reduced by TCRdb to in-frame sequences with V and J called. These copies leave out some clones; in studies compared against another copy, an unresolved V gene accounts for under half, and the cause of the remainder is not known. D and trimming were read from the DNA, whereas the V and J calls and clone size are those reported in that table. Within this sample are approximately 150,000 clones, with more than 70% of them counted one time only. Around 20% of the sample is in the top ten clones.

For this chain, trimming is 4 bases at the V end and 6 bases at the J end, and the number of junction bases without a gene match is 13. As encoded in the germline V gene, CDR1 is SGHRS while CDR2 is YFSETQ. The cysteine opens and the phenylalanine closes a CDR3 of 16 amino acids. CDR3 DNA is the only sequence kept; it has 48 bases, read in frame from the first base. The sequenced sample was peripheral blood. The origin of this receptor is a woman in her seventies who had recovered from COVID-19. The rearranged segments are TRBV5-1 and TRBJ2-3; TRBD2 agrees with 8 junctional bases. DNA sequence: TGCGCCAGCAGCCCAGGCGGGGGGCGGGGGCGGGATACGCAGTATTTT. Translated, it gives CASSPGGGRGRDTQYF.